The T cell receptor (beta chain) described here comes from a study of technical replicates of blood from several donors. CDR3 length: 16 amino acids. Germline V gives CDR1 MNHEY, CDR2 SMNVEV (reference sequence). The junction had 7 bases not matched to a gene; V was cut back by 6 bases and J by 4 bases. The method was immunoSEQ multiplex PCR; TCRdb's version includes in-frame clones alone and lacks a portion of them. The profile shows 45,000 to 65,000 clones, about 95% of them singletons. Sequenced input: PBMCs. The receptor comes from a human donor in good health. Some clones in this sample may be carry-over from other donors' samples. The chain combines TRBV27 with TRBJ2-1; 12 positions match TRBD2. CDR3 loop: CASRRLAGEGYNEQFF. DNA for the CDR3: TGTGCCAGCAGACGACTAGCGGGAGAGGGTTACAATGAGCAGTTCTTC.